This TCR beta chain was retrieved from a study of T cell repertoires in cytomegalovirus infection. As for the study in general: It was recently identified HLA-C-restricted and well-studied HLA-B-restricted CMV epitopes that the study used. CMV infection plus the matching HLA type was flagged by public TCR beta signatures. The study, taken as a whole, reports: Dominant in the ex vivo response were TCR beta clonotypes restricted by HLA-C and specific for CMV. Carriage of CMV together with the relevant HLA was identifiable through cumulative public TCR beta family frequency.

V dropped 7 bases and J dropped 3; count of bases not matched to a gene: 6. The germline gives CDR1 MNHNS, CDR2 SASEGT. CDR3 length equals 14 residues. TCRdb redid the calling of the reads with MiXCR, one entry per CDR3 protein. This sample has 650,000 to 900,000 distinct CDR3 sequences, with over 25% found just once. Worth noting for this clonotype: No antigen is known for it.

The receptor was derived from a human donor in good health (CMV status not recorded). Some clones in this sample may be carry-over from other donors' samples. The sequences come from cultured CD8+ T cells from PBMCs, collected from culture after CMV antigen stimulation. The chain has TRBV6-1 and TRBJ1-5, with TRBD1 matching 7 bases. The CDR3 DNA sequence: TGTGCCAGCACCTTGACAGGGCTCAATCAGCCCCAGCATTTT. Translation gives CASTLTGLNQPQHF.